Each of the 9 T cell receptor beta chains below was sequenced from the same sample in a study of blood T cell repertoires in COVID-19. Profiled with immunoSEQ multiplex PCR; TCRdb holds only in-frame clones, not every one. Seen here are roughly 250,000 clones, 70% to 85% observed once, and the top ten hold around 2%. Sequenced sample: peripheral blood. All receptors derive from a woman older than 75 with acute or convalescent COVID-19.

The V gene is TRBV2, the J gene TRBJ1-5, with D possibly TRBD1 on 6 matching bases. This CDR3 has 13 amino acids. V lost 6 bases and J 9 bases, leaving 15 bases between the germline ends. Per the germline V gene, CDR1 is SNHLY and CDR2 is FYNNEI. DNA for the CDR3: TGTGCCAGCAGGACGGGGGGCGGCGGGCCCCAGCATTTT. Its protein product is CASRTGGGGPQHF.

The chain combines TRBV3-1 (or the pseudogene TRBV3-2) with TRBJ1-2, with TRBD1 as a possible D gene (6 bases). This CDR3 has 15 residues. Germline values: CDR1 LGHDT, CDR2 YNNKEL (reference sequence). With 1 base removed from V and 0 bases from J, the gap between germline ends came to 9 bases. CDR3 residues: CASSQVGTSNYGYTF. CDR3 DNA sequence: TGTGCCAGCAGCCAAGTAGGGACATCTAACTATGGCTACACCTTC.

The chain carries TRBV9 and TRBJ1-2; no firm D call. With 0 bases removed from V and 8 bases from J, the gap between germline ends came to 17 bases. Germline V lookup: CDR1 SGDLS, CDR2 YYNGEE. The CDR3 loop spans 15 amino acids. The CDR3 loop is CASSVGPSVREGYTF. The CDR3 bases are TGTGCCAGCAGCGTAGGACCGTCGGTGAGGGAGGGCTACACCTTC. The full variable domain, completed using reference TRBV9 and TRBJ1-2, is DSGVTQTPKHLITATGQRVTLRCSPRSGDLSVYWYQQSLDQGLQFLIQYYNGEERAKGNILERFSAQQFPDLHSELNLSSLELGDSALYFCASSVGPSVREGYTFGSGTRLTVV.

V usage is TRBV3-1 (or the pseudogene TRBV3-2) and J usage is TRBJ1-2; TRBD1 might be the D (6 bases). Germline values: CDR1 LGHDT, CDR2 YNNKEL (reference sequence). The CDR3 spans 14 residues. Trimming stripped 5 bases from V and 5 bases from J, with 15 bases between. The CDR3 here is CASSTLQGRYGYTF. The CDR3 DNA follows: TGTGCCAGCAGCACCTTACAGGGTCGGTATGGCTACACCTTC.

This clone has only a few counts. V and J are TRBV28 and TRBJ1-5; D is undetermined. Germline V gives CDR1 MDHEN, CDR2 SYDVKM. The CDR3 consists of 12 residues. Trimming left V 6 bases short and J 3 bases short, with 6 bases between. CDR3: CASSLTNQPQHF. The CDR3 bases are TGTGCCAGCAGCCTAACCAATCAGCCCCAGCATTTT. Supplemented by reference TRBV28 and TRBJ1-5, the full variable domain reads DVKVTQSSRYLVKRTGEKVFLECVQDMDHENMFWYRQDPGLGLRLIYFSYDVKMKEKGDIPEGYSVSREKKERFSLILESASTNQTSMYLCASSLTNQPQHFGDGTRLSIL.

The CDR3 is CASSRGQGYQPQHF. CDR3 nucleotides: TGTGCCAGCAGTCGAGGACAGGGGTATCAGCCCCAGCATTTT. This chain joins TRBV6-5 and TRBJ1-5; 9 nucleotides match TRBD1. V lost 5 bases to trimming and J lost 5 bases; unmatched junction nucleotides: 4. This CDR3 has 14 residues. Germline V gives CDR1 MNHEY, CDR2 SVGAGI.

This chain links TRBV7-2 with TRBJ1-5; a weak D match, TRBD1 (6 bases). V shed 1 base and J shed 0 bases, with 10 bases lying between them. The CDR3 extends over 16 amino acids. Germline CDR1 is SGHTA and CDR2 is FQGNSA. CDR3 sequence (DNA): TGTGCCAGCAGCTTAGACGGGACAAATAGCAATCAGCCCCAGCATTTT. Translation: CASSLDGTNSNQPQHF.

The CDR3 here is CASSKGFAGANVLTF. CDR3 nucleotides: TGTGCCAGCAGTAAAGGTTTCGCGGGGGCCAACGTCCTGACTTTC. The J gene is TRBJ2-6, the V gene TRBV2; no clear D gene. Per germline, CDR1 SNHLY and CDR2 FYNNEI. V lost 5 bases to trimming and J lost 4 bases, with 12 bases between them. The CDR3 consists of 15 residues.

The V and J genes are TRBV7-6 and TRBJ1-5, with a weak D call TRBD1 (6 bases). This CDR3 is built from 14 residues. The germline V gene has CDR1 SGHVS and CDR2 FNYEAQ. The ends were cut back, 0 bases at V and 5 bases at J, with 8 bases in the middle. CDR3 region: CASSLAHRDQPQHF. CDR3 sequence (DNA): TGTGCCAGCAGCTTAGCGCACAGGGATCAGCCCCAGCATTTT.